A single T cell receptor beta chain is shown here with its context. The sample originates from a study of blood T cell repertoires in COVID-19. Looking at the study overall: The United States, Italy and Spain provided the acute and convalescent COVID-19 samples.

The method was immunoSEQ multiplex PCR; TCRdb's version includes in-frame clones alone and lacks a portion of them. The sample holds 130,000 to 150,000 clones; around 81% are singletons and the top ten take about an eighth. The length of the CDR3 is 12 residues. Trimming cost V 7 bases and J 5 bases, with 11 bases left between them. Per the germline V gene, CDR1 is SNHLY and CDR2 is FYNNEI. This rearrangement joins TRBV2 to TRBJ1-1; D possibly corresponds to TRBD1 (5 bases). The sequence was collected from a man between 60 and 75 years old with active or convalescent COVID-19. Sequenced material: peripheral blood. This CDR3 reads CASTPGGTEAFF. The CDR3 DNA follows: TGTGCCAGCACCCCGGGGGGTACTGAAGCTTTCTTT.